These 5 T cell receptor beta chains were sequenced from one sample in a study of T cells in Graves' hyperthyroidism and ophthalmopathy. Amplified TCR beta CDR3 regions derived from RNA transcripts. The HTBI primer set served for first-round RT-PCR of the TCR CDR3. TCRdb reprocessed the multiplex PCR reads with MiXCR, giving one entry per CDR3 protein. The repertoire includes under 750,000 distinct CDR3 sequences, roughly a sixth of them detected once, and 16% sits in the top ten. Sequences were obtained from blood. These receptors originate from a woman between 45 and 60 years old with Graves' hyperthyroidism that later progressed to Graves' ophthalmopathy.

This clonotype appeared a few times. The V and J genes are TRBV5-6 and TRBJ1-5; D gene unclear. Germline V lookup: CDR1 SGHDT, CDR2 YYEEEE. The CDR3 contains 14 residues. V lost 4 bases, J lost 3 bases, and 11 bases lay in between. CDR3 in DNA: TGTGCCAGCAGCATAACTCCAGACAATCAGCCCCAGCATTTT. This codes for CASSITPDNQPQHF.

This clonotype was counted ten times or more. The CDR3 region is CASSLGEGHTDTQYF. CDR3 nucleotides: TGCGCCAGCAGCTTGGGAGAAGGGCACACAGATACGCAGTATTTT. The chain has TRBV5-1 and TRBJ2-3; D gene ambiguous. Germline V gives CDR1 SGHRS, CDR2 YFSETQ. This CDR3 contains 15 residues. The V end lost 0 bases, the J end lost 2 bases, and 10 bases lay between the germline ends. Supplemented by reference TRBV5-1 and TRBJ2-3, the full variable domain reads KAGVTQTPRYLIKTRGQQVTLSCSPISGHRSVSWYQQTPGQGLQFLFEYFSETQRNKGNFPGRFSGRQFSNSRSEMNVSTLELGDSALYLCASSLGEGHTDTQYFGPGTRLTVL.

This clonotype was seen more than once but under ten times. The gene calls are TRBV5-1 and TRBJ2-1; 11 nucleotides agree with TRBD1. Germline V CDR1 and CDR2: SGHRS, YFSETQ. Germline trimming cut 0 bases from V and 10 bases from J; bases unmatched to any gene: 3. The CDR3 is 14 residues long. The CDR3 DNA follows: TGCGCCAGCAGCTTGGCGGACAGGGGGCGAGAGCAGTTCTTC. Amino acids: CASSLADRGREQFF. The full variable domain, in which reference TRBV5-1 and TRBJ2-1 provide the parts outside the CDR3, is KAGVTQTPRYLIKTRGQQVTLSCSPISGHRSVSWYQQTPGQGLQFLFEYFSETQRNKGNFPGRFSGRQFSNSRSEMNVSTLELGDSALYLCASSLADRGREQFFGPGTRLTVL.

The chain combines TRBV10-3 with TRBJ1-2; D is ambiguous. The germline gives CDR1 ENHRY, CDR2 SYGVKD. The CDR3 has 15 amino acids. V lost 11 bases, J lost 0 bases, and 19 bases lay in between. CDR3: CASSPPGRSNYGYTF. Written as DNA, the CDR3 is TGTGCCTCGTCACCCCCCGGCAGATCTAACTATGGCTACACCTTC.

There are many counts of this clonotype. The chain carries TRBV20-1 and TRBJ1-5; 8 positions match TRBD1. The junction had 6 bases not matched to a gene; V was cut back by 3 bases and J by 2 bases. The CDR3 loop spans 15 amino acids. The germline gives CDR1 DFQATT, CDR2 SNEGSKA (reference sequence). In DNA, the CDR3 is TGCAGTGCTAGCGGCAGGGGGCTTGGCAATCAGCCCCAGCATTTT. Residues: CSASGRGLGNQPQHF.